This T cell receptor beta chain was documented in a study of cytomegalovirus exposure and HLA in healthy donors. Study-wide background: A prior analysis found 100 million to 140 million unique TCR beta sequences from about 179 million T cells. Overall study results and limits: Donors were assumed by presence/absence analyses to have roughly uniform sequencing depth. According to an earlier analysis, most TCR beta V segments yielded productive rearrangements about 90% or about 30% of the time.

PCR used 60 Vbeta primers and 13 Jbeta primers. Assay: immunoSEQ multiplex PCR; the TCRdb copy retains only in-frame clones and omits some. The sample shows 200,000 to 250,000 clones, roughly 80% of them seen only once. Of note for this clone: Its antigen is currently unknown.

The CDR3 is made up of 14 amino acids. Per the germline V gene, CDR1 is SGDLS and CDR2 is YYNGEE. The V gene lost 3 bases and the J gene lost 0 bases, with 7 bases spanning the gap. This chain connects TRBV9 to TRBJ2-1; D perhaps matches TRBD2 (6 bases). Sequencing input: PBMCs. The clonotype was recovered from a girl aged 2 to 9 in good health and CMV-seronegative. The CDR3 is CASSEGLSYNEQFF. CDR3 DNA: TGTGCCAGCAGCGAGGGACTCTCCTACAATGAGCAGTTCTTC.